These 3 T cell receptor beta chains came from one sample sequenced in a study of PD-1 blockade in classical Hodgkin lymphoma. Using immunoSEQ multiplex PCR, the repertoire was profiled, and TCRdb retains in-frame clones only, with some absent. Found here are more than 40,000 clones, about nine tenths of them singletons; the top ten hold approximately 9.1%. Brentuximab vedotin exposure varied among the patients, all of whom had relapsed after autologous stem cell transplantation. The input for sequencing was peripheral blood mononuclear cells (PBMCs), taken at baseline. The receptors stem from a human donor with classical Hodgkin lymphoma.

The rearrangement uses TRBV28 and TRBJ2-2, with TRBD1 identical over 11 bases. This CDR3 has 16 residues. CDR1 and CDR2 (germline): MDHEN, SYDVKM. The J segment lost 5 bases and the V segment lost 7 bases, leaving 9 bases of the junction unmatched. The CDR3 loop reads CASKFRTGGSTGELFF. CDR3 coding DNA: TGTGCCAGCAAGTTTAGGACAGGGGGCAGTACCGGGGAGCTGTTTTTT. The variable domain in full, completed from reference TRBV28 and TRBJ2-2, reads DVKVTQSSRYLVKRTGEKVFLECVQDMDHENMFWYRQDPGLGLRLIYFSYDVKMKEKGDIPEGYSVSREKKERFSLILESASTNQTSMYLCASKFRTGGSTGELFFGEGSRLTVL.

V and J are TRBV28 and TRBJ1-5, with 7 positions matching TRBD1. The length of the CDR3 is 13 residues. With V trimmed by 6 bases and J by 3 bases, 2 bases remained unmatched. Germline V CDR1 and CDR2: MDHEN, SYDVKM. CDR3 nucleotides: TGTGCCAGCAGGACAGGGAACAATCAGCCCCAGCATTTT. Amino acids: CASRTGNNQPQHF.

The chain joins TRBV6-6 to TRBJ2-1, with a weak D call TRBD2 (6 bases). Germline V CDR1 and CDR2: MNHNY, SVGAGI (reference sequence). Trimming pared 2 bases from V and 9 bases from J, leaving 20 bases between. The CDR3 consists of 16 residues. CDR3: CASSYPLGFGSGEQFF. CDR3 DNA sequence: TGTGCCAGCAGTTACCCCCTTGGGTTCGGGAGTGGTGAGCAGTTCTTC.